A selection of T cell receptor beta chains follows, all from one sample in a study of CD8+ T cells in alopecia areata. Sequencing was performed with immunoSEQ multiplex PCR; in TCRdb, only in-frame clones are kept and a portion is missing. The profile shows more than 200,000 clones, 55% to 70% of them singletons. The specimen was CD4+ T cells sorted from blood, collected at week 4, from a patient treated with tofacitinib. The receptors were sampled from a human donor with alopecia areata. Both conserved end residues are part of each CDR3. A D gene is named only where the DNA matches it firmly. The size of a clone is reported for some rows only, either as once, few or many, or as a class for expanded clones.

>-|TRBJ2-7|-|12|TRBV29-1
CSVAEGVGRQYF
TGCAGCGTTGCGGAGGGTGTCGGGCGGCAGTACTTC
>-|TRBJ2-3|-|13|TRBV29-1
CSVGTPSTDTQYF
TGCAGCGTTGGGACACCGAGCACAGATACGCAGTATTTT
>-|TRBJ1-1|-|13|TRBV29-1
CSVARGEGTEAFF
TGCAGCGTTGCCCGGGGGGAAGGCACTGAAGCTTTCTTT
>-|TRBJ2-5|-|12|TRBV18
CASSPPGETQYF
TGTGCCAGCTCACCCCCTGGAGAGACCCAGTACTTC
>-|TRBJ1-1|once|14|TRBV7-9
CASRSTGMSTEAFF
TGTGCCAGCAGATCAACAGGGATGAGCACTGAAGCTTTCTTT
>TRBD1|TRBJ1-2|-|13|TRBV18
CASSRDRDYGYTF
TGTGCCAGCTCACGGGACAGGGACTATGGCTACACCTTC
>-|TRBJ1-2|-|14|TRBV18
CASSPAGTNYGYTF
TGTGCCAGCTCACCCGCAGGGACAAATTATGGCTACACCTTC
>-|TRBJ1-2|-|15|TRBV12-5
CASGPSPDPRYGYTF
TGTGCTAGTGGTCCATCCCCCGACCCTCGTTATGGCTACACCTTC
>-|TRBJ1-2|few|13|TRBV6-6
CASRSESNYGYTF
TGTGCCAGCAGATCAGAGTCCAACTATGGCTACACCTTC
>-|TRBJ1-6|-|12|TRBV30
CAWRPLSVWFHF
TGTGCCTGGAGGCCCTTATCTGTATGGTTCCACTTT
>-|TRBJ2-3|-|15|TRBV5-6
CASSFWQGQRDTQYF
TGTGCCAGCAGCTTCTGGCAGGGCCAACGAGATACGCAGTATTTT
>-|TRBJ2-7|-|10|TRBV29-1
CSVLSYEQYF
TGCAGCGTCCTCTCCTACGAGCAGTACTTC
>TRBD1|TRBJ2-1|few|16|TRBV5-1
CASSLMGQGANNEQFF
TGCGCCAGCAGCTTGATGGGACAGGGGGCGAACAATGAGCAGTTCTTC
>-|TRBJ2-4|few|13|TRBV29-1
CSGRGSSPNIQYF
TGCAGCGGGAGAGGGTCCAGCCCCAACATTCAGTACTTC
>-|TRBJ2-3|-|13|TRBV29-1
CSVRGGYTDTQYF
TGCAGCGTTAGAGGGGGGTACACAGATACGCAGTATTTT
>-|TRBJ2-5|-|12|TRBV5-1
CASSLGQETQYF
TGCGCCAGCAGCTTAGGGCAAGAGACCCAGTACTTC
>-|TRBJ1-1|few|11|TRBV30
CAWSLNTEAFF
TGTGCCTGGAGTTTGAACACTGAAGCTTTCTTT
>-|TRBJ1-5|-|13|TRBV30
CAWSPRLNQPQHF
TGTGCCTGGAGTCCCCGCCTCAATCAGCCCCAGCATTTT
>TRBD1|TRBJ1-5|-|16|TRBV4-1
CASSQSSGGSNQPQHF
TGCGCCAGCAGCCAATCCTCAGGGGGTAGCAATCAGCCCCAGCATTTT
>-|TRBJ1-2|-|11|TRBV19
CASSGRYGYTF
TGTGCCAGTTCCGGCCGCTATGGCTACACCTTC
>-|TRBJ1-1|-|10|TRBV30
CAWGTGEAFF
TGTGCCTGGGGGACGGGTGAAGCTTTCTTT
>-|TRBJ2-3|-|11|TRBV14
CASSQGPTQYF
TGTGCCAGCAGCCAAGGGCCAACGCAGTATTTT
>-|TRBJ1-3|-|12|TRBV6-6
CASRRGVDTIYF
TGTGCCAGCAGAAGGGGCGTGGACACCATATATTTT
>-|TRBJ2-3|-|15|TRBV6-1
CASSEGGIGTDTQYF
TGTGCCAGCAGTGAGGGTGGCATAGGCACAGATACGCAGTATTTT
>-|TRBJ2-1|-|12|TRBV13
CASSPGTQEQFF
TGTGCCAGCAGCCCAGGGACTCAGGAGCAGTTCTTC
>-|TRBJ2-7|-|17|TRBV7-9
CASSLGLNSRNSYEQYF
TGTGCCAGCAGCTTAGGTTTAAACTCCCGTAACTCCTACGAGCAGTACTTC
>-|TRBJ1-2|few|13|TRBV6-5
CASRASGDGGYTF
TGTGCCAGCAGGGCCTCAGGGGATGGGGGCTACACCTTC
>-|TRBJ2-2|-|13|TRBV7-2
CASSLIGPGELFF
TGTGCCAGCAGCTTAATTGGTCCCGGGGAGCTGTTTTTT
>-|TRBJ2-3|-|13|TRBV25-1
CASSEQSTDTQYF
TGTGCCAGCAGTGAACAGAGCACAGATACGCAGTATTTT
>-|TRBJ1-5|-|14|TRBV27
CASRAEYSNQPQHF
TGTGCCAGCCGAGCCGAGTACAGCAATCAGCCCCAGCATTTT
>-|TRBJ2-2|-|12|TRBV2
CASSTRGGELFF
TGTGCCAGCAGCACCAGGGGCGGGGAGCTGTTTTTT
>-|TRBJ2-1|few|16|TRBV5-6
CASSPRGRSSYNEQFF
TGTGCCAGCAGCCCGAGGGGACGGAGCTCCTACAATGAGCAGTTCTTC
>-|TRBJ1-5|-|15|TRBV7-2
CASSPEYMGFLAQHF
TGTGCCAGCAGCCCAGAATATATGGGGTTTCTGGCCCAGCATTTT
>-|TRBJ1-6|few|13|TRBV14
CASSQILNSPLHF
TGTGCCAGCAGCCAAATCCTGAATTCACCCCTCCACTTT
>-|TRBJ1-1|-|17|TRBV23-1
CASSQPPGPGRYTEAFF
TGCGCCAGCAGTCAACCACCGGGCCCTGGGAGATACACTGAAGCTTTCTTT